This T cell receptor beta chain emerged from a study of shared clonotypes between healthy human individuals. The study, taken as a whole, reports: Researchers found naive subsets generally carried larger estimated richness than memory subsets.

Concerning this clone: The target antigen is unknown.

Splitting of CD4+ cells produced CD45RA+ naive and CD45RA-negative memory subsets. The CDR3 contains 17 residues. Trimming removed 9 bases from V and 2 bases from J; junction bases left unmatched: 16. CDR1 is WNHNN, CDR2 SYGVQD, per germline (reference sequence). Clones were sequenced by immunoSEQ multiplex PCR, and TCRdb holds only the in-frame ones, with some missing. The sample has roughly 2 million clones, 90% to 95% seen once; the top ten hold 0.13%. Sequencing used naive CD4+ T cells sorted from blood. Subset noted: CD45RA+ positively selected. This TCR derives from a man aged 18 to 29 in good health. The gene calls are TRBV10-1 and TRBJ2-3, with 8 bases aligning to TRBD2. CDR3 region: CASPPPRGGKDTDTQYF. CDR3 DNA sequence: TGCGCCAGTCCTCCCCCCCGGGGGGGAAAGGACACAGATACGCAGTATTTT.